What follows are 24 T cell receptor beta chains derived from one specimen sequenced in a study of T-cell reconstitution after alpha-beta-depleted transplantation in children. During its preparation, the TCRbeta library received unique molecular identifiers. TCRdb reanalysed the PCR reads using MiXCR and keeps one entry per CDR3 protein. The profile covers roughly 50,000 distinct CDR3 sequences, with about 40% appearing a single time and 98% taken by the ten largest. The sample here was PBMCs, mostly from graft donor cells, taken 360 days after TCRalphabeta/CD19-depleted stem cell transplant. The receptors stem from a male patient younger than 18 who had a stem cell transplant for acute lymphoblastic leukemia, so the T cells may come from the graft donor.

This clonotype was seen a handful of times. V is TRBV12-3 or TRBV12-4 and J is TRBJ2-3, with TRBD2 as a possible D gene (5 bases). The V end lost 5 bases, the J end lost 0 bases, and 12 bases lay between the germline ends. This CDR3 comprises 15 residues. Here the CDR3 reads CASSRKGGSTDTQYF. In nucleotides, the CDR3 is TGTGCCAGCAGTAGGAAGGGCGGGAGCACAGATACGCAGTATTTT.

The chain joins TRBV20-1 to TRBJ1-1; 7 bases fit TRBD1. The CDR3 is 13 residues long. V dropped 5 bases and J dropped 0; count of bases not matched to a gene: 3. CDR1 is DFQATT and CDR2 is SNEGSKA in the germline V gene (reference sequence). CDR3 protein: CSAAGQLNTEAFF. The CDR3 coding sequence is TGCAGTGCTGCGGGACAGCTGAACACTGAAGCTTTCTTT.

A few counts support this clonotype. This chain uses TRBV12-3 or TRBV12-4 with TRBJ2-4; the D gene is possibly TRBD2 (6 bases). V gave up 0 bases and J gave up 3 bases, with 6 bases separating them. The CDR3 spans 14 residues. In nucleotides, the CDR3 is TGTGCCAGCAGTTTAGCGGGGGGCAAAAACATTCAGTACTTC. This codes for CASSLAGGKNIQYF.

The sample holds a few counts of this clonotype. The chain uses TRBV7-9 and TRBJ2-7; TRBD2 might be the D (5 bases). The CDR3 is 13 amino acids. V was trimmed by 5 bases and J by 4 bases, leaving 12 bases between them. Germline lookup yields CDR1 SEHNR and CDR2 FQNEAQ (reference sequence). As DNA, the CDR3 is TGTGCCAGCAGCCCCGGAGGTTATTACGAGCAGTACTTC. As protein: CASSPGGYYEQYF.

The rearrangement joins TRBV20-1 to TRBJ2-3, with 8 bases matching TRBD2. V lost 0 bases, J lost 2 bases, and 10 bases stayed unmatched. Germline loops: CDR1 DFQATT, CDR2 SNEGSKA (reference sequence). The CDR3 totals 17 residues. CDR3: CSARDTVAGPLTDTQYF. CDR3 DNA sequence: TGCAGTGCTAGAGATACGGTAGCGGGGCCACTCACAGATACGCAGTATTTT.

This CDR3 reads CASSTSPGTVNGELFF. In nucleotides, the CDR3 is TGTGCCAGCAGTACGTCCCCCGGGACAGTAAACGGGGAGCTGTTTTTT. V and J are TRBV25-1 and TRBJ2-2; 7 bases match TRBD1. V lost 5 bases and J lost 7; bases outside the gene matches: 13. Germline CDR1 and CDR2: MGHDK and SYGVNS. The CDR3 has 16 residues.

This chain links TRBV12-3 or TRBV12-4 with TRBJ1-2, with D unclear. The length of the CDR3 is 15 residues. Trimming took 3 bases from V and 4 from J, leaving 15 bases between them. The CDR3 loop is CASSLTSYARYGYTF. The CDR3 coding sequence is TGTGCCAGCAGTTTGACATCGTATGCTCGCTATGGCTACACCTTC.

This chain uses TRBV5-8 with TRBJ2-3; D is unclear. CDR1 SGHTS and CDR2 YDEGEE come from the germline V gene. Trimming stripped 4 bases from V and 3 bases from J, with 9 bases between. This CDR3 spans 13 amino acids. CDR3 sequence: CASSPVSTDTQYF. The CDR3 DNA follows: TGTGCCAGCAGCCCGGTTTCAACAGATACGCAGTATTTT. The entire variable domain, with the rest obtained from reference TRBV5-8 and TRBJ2-3, is as follows: EAGVTQSPTHLIKTRGQQATLRCSPISGHTSVYWYQQALGLGLQFLLWYDEGEERNRGNFPPRFSGRQFPNYSSELNVNALELEDSALYLCASSPVSTDTQYFGPGTRLTVL.

Comments on this clonotype: The junction does not match germline at one end; this may be a read error. The chain is built from TRBV6-6 and TRBJ2-7; 14 bases are shared with TRBD2. This CDR3 has 13 residues. Per germline, CDR1 MNHNY and CDR2 SVGAGI (reference sequence). The chain's CDR3 is CASSSGLAGEFVF. In DNA form, the CDR3 reads TGTGCCAGCAGTTCGGGACTAGCGGGGGAGTTCGTCTTC.

This chain connects TRBV12-3 or TRBV12-4 to TRBJ1-1; possibly TRBD1 for D (6 bases). This CDR3 region has 16 residues. Trimming cost V 5 bases and J 3 bases, with 19 bases left between them. The CDR3 region is CASSARDITEDTEAFF. The CDR3 coding sequence is TGTGCCAGCAGTGCACGGGACATTACAGAGGACACTGAAGCTTTCTTT.

V and J are TRBV9 and TRBJ2-1, with TRBD2 matching over 9 bases. The CDR3 covers 16 residues. Germline loops: CDR1 SGDLS, CDR2 YYNGEE. With 0 bases clipped from V and 5 bases from J, the junction kept 6 bases outside the gene matches. The CDR3 DNA reads as TGTGCCAGCAGCGTAGTCCCAGCGGGAGGCCACAATGAGCAGTTCTTC. This encodes CASSVVPAGGHNEQFF.

The V and J genes are TRBV29-1 and TRBJ2-3, with TRBD2 identical over 9 bases. Looked up from germline, CDR1 is SQVTM and CDR2 is ANQGSEA. CDR3 length: 15 amino acids. V lost 2 bases to trimming and J lost 4 bases; unmatched junction nucleotides: 7. CDR3 protein: CSVEKNSGSSDTQYF. CDR3 nucleotide sequence: TGCAGCGTTGAAAAAAATAGCGGGAGTTCAGATACGCAGTATTTT.

This sequence joins TRBV2 and TRBJ2-5; the D gene is possibly TRBD2 (5 bases). This CDR3 is 10 amino acids long. Germline V gene data show CDR1 as SNHLY and CDR2 as FYNNEI. Trimming left V 6 bases short and J 7 bases short, with 6 bases between. CDR3 amino acids: CASRGGTQYF. DNA of the CDR3: TGTGCCAGCAGAGGAGGGACCCAGTACTTC. Together with reference TRBV2 and TRBJ2-5, the CDR3 gives the full variable domain: EPEVTQTPSHQVTQMGQEVILRCVPISNHLYFYWYRQILGQKVEFLVSFYNNEISEKSEIFDDQFSVERPDGSNFTLKIRSTKLEDSAMYFCASRGGTQYFGPGTRLLVL.

This clonotype came up a few times. V gene TRBV9 combines with J gene TRBJ2-1; D is unclear. The CDR3 has 13 amino acids. Trimming stripped 0 bases from V and 5 bases from J, with 6 bases between. Germline V gives CDR1 SGDLS, CDR2 YYNGEE. The CDR3 nucleotides are TGTGCCAGCAGCGTAGCCAACCACAATGAGCAGTTCTTC. This gives the protein CASSVANHNEQFF.

J is TRBJ2-1 and V is TRBV10-3; 12 bases are shared with TRBD2. Germline lookup yields CDR1 ENHRY and CDR2 SYGVKD. This CDR3 is 15 amino acids long. After removal of 7 bases from V and 4 bases from J, the junction contained 5 bases not matched to a gene. The CDR3 DNA reads TGTGCCATCACCGAGGGGACTAGCGGGTACAATGAGCAGTTCTTC. This translates into CAITEGTSGYNEQFF.

A few counts support this clonotype. The chain recombines TRBV7-9 with TRBJ2-1, with 9 positions matching TRBD2. Unmatched junction bases numbered 3, after V lost 1 base and J lost 2 bases. The CDR3 has 16 amino acids. Germline loops: CDR1 SEHNR, CDR2 FQNEAQ (reference sequence). In nucleotides, the CDR3 is TGTGCCAGCAGCTTAGTGAAGCGGGAGGCCTACAATGAGCAGTTCTTC. The encoded protein is CASSLVKREAYNEQFF.

The gene calls are TRBV2 and TRBJ2-1; D ambiguous. The CDR3 is 12 amino acids. The V gene's germline CDR1 is SNHLY and CDR2 FYNNEI. Trimming cost V 7 bases and J 5 bases, with 9 bases left between them. The chain's CDR3 is CASKGYDNEQFF. CDR3 sequence (DNA): TGTGCCAGCAAAGGTTACGACAATGAGCAGTTCTTC.

The CDR3 DNA follows: TGTGCCAGCAGCCCCTTTGAGAACACCGGGGAGCTGTTTTTT. This translates into CASSPFENTGELFF. The chain has TRBV11-3 and TRBJ2-2; no definite D call. V gave up 5 bases and J gave up 1 base, with 8 bases separating them. Germline CDR1 is SGHNT and CDR2 is YENEEA. The CDR3 is made up of 14 amino acids. The whole variable domain, filled in from reference TRBV11-3 and TRBJ2-2, reads EAGVVQSPRYKIIEKKQPVAFWCNPISGHNTLYWYLQNLGQGPELLIRYENEEAVDDSQLPKDRFSAERLKGVDSTLKIQPAELGDSAVYLCASSPFENTGELFFGEGSRLTVL.

This clonotype showed up just once. V and J are TRBV12-3 or TRBV12-4 and TRBJ1-1; 7 positions match TRBD1. The J segment lost 7 bases and the V segment lost 4 bases, leaving 6 bases of the junction unmatched. The CDR3 spans 13 residues. CDR3 DNA: TGTGCCAGCAGTTGGACAGGCTCGATTGAAGCTTTCTTT. Translation: CASSWTGSIEAFF.

This clonotype was seen repeatedly, ten times or more. The chain recombines TRBV12-3 or TRBV12-4 with TRBJ2-5; D may be TRBD1 or TRBD2 (5 bases each). V gave up 8 bases and J gave up 5 bases, with 15 bases separating them. The CDR3 spans 13 residues. The CDR3 sequence is CASVMGELETQYF. CDR3 in DNA: TGTGCCAGCGTAATGGGGGAGCTGGAGACCCAGTACTTC.

The chain joins TRBV20-1 to TRBJ2-1, with 8 bases lining up with TRBD2. CDR3 size: 13 residues. CDR1 DFQATT and CDR2 SNEGSKA come from the germline V gene (reference sequence). Trimming at V came to 6 bases and at J to 7 bases, leaving 8 bases not matched to a gene. CDR3 in DNA: TGCAGTGCCCGCGGGACTAGGGGGAATGAGCAGTTCTTC. Translated, it gives CSARGTRGNEQFF.

J is TRBJ1-1 and V is TRBV28; maybe TRBD1 (5 bases). This CDR3 region has 16 residues. V dropped 2 bases and J dropped 0 bases, with 13 bases sitting between them. CDR1 is MDHEN, CDR2 SYDVKM, per germline. The CDR3 nucleotides are TGTGCCAGCAGTTTAACGGGGGATTTCATGAACACTGAAGCTTTCTTT. This encodes CASSLTGDFMNTEAFF.

In its sample, this clonotype was seen a few times. The V gene is TRBV29-1, the J gene TRBJ2-1; tentatively, D is TRBD1 (6 bases). With 7 bases removed from V and 0 bases from J, the gap between germline ends came to 13 bases. This CDR3 is 14 amino acids long. Germline values: CDR1 SQVTM, CDR2 ANQGSEA. The CDR3 protein is CSAPLQGSYNEQFF. The CDR3 DNA reads as TGCAGCGCTCCCCTACAGGGCTCCTACAATGAGCAGTTCTTC.

The chain employs TRBV12-3 or TRBV12-4 and TRBJ2-1; D remains ambiguous. This CDR3 has 13 residues. Trimming removed 2 bases from V and 0 bases from J, with 2 bases in between. The CDR3 bases are TGTGCCAGCAGTTTATTCTCCTACAATGAGCAGTTCTTC. Protein product: CASSLFSYNEQFF.